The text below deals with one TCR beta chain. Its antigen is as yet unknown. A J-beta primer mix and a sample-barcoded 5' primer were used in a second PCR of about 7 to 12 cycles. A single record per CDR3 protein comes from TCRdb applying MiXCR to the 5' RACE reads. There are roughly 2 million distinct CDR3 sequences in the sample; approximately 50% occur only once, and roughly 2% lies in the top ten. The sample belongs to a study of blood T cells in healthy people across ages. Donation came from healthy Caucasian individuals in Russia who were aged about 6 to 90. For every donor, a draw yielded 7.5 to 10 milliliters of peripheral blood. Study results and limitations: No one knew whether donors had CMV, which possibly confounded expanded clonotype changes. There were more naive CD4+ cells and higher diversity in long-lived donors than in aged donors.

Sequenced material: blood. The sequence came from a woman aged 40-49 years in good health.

CDR3 bases: TGCGCCAGCAGTCCTATAGCGGGGAACCAAGAGACCCAGTACTTC. Its translation is CASSPIAGNQETQYF. The chain carries TRBV4-3 and TRBJ2-7; 8 nucleotides line up with TRBD2. The DNA matches TRBJ2-5 better at its end, which makes the J call doubtful. CDR1 is LGHNA, CDR2 YSLEER, per germline. This CDR3 contains 15 residues.